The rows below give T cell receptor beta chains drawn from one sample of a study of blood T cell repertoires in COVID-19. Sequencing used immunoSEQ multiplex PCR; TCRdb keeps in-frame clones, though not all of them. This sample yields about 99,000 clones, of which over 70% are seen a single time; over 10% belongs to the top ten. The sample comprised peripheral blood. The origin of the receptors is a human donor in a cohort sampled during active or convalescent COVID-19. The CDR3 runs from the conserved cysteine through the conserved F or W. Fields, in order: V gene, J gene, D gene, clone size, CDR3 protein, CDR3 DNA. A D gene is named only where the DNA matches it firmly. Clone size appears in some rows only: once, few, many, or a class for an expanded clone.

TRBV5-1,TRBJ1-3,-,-,CASSSSGTTGNTIYF,TGCGCCAGCAGCAGCTCCGGGACAACTGGAAACACCATATATTTT
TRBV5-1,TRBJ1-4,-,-,CASSFAEDEKLFF,TGCGCCAGCAGCTTCGCGGAGGATGAAAAACTGTTTTTT
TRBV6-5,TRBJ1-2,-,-,CASSYEDTYYGYTF,TGTGCCAGCAGTTACGAGGACACGTACTATGGCTACACCTTC
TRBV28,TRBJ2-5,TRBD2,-,CASSTPRTSGGETQYF,TGTGCCAGCAGTACCCCCCGGACTAGCGGGGGGGAGACCCAGTACTTC
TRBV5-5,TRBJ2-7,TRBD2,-,CASSYGLAGATYEQYF,TGTGCCAGCAGCTACGGCCTAGCGGGGGCGACCTACGAGCAGTACTTC
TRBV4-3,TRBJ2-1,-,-,CASSLWASSGVEQFF,TGCGCCAGCAGCCTATGGGCGAGCTCTGGCGTTGAGCAGTTCTTC
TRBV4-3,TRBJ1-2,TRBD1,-,CASSPIGGQGYGYTF,TGCGCCAGCAGTCCCATCGGGGGACAGGGGTATGGCTACACCTTC
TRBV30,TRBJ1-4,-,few,CAWRAGQNEKLFF,TGTGCCTGGAGAGCAGGACAGAATGAAAAACTGTTTTTT
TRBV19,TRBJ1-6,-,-,CASSLERGSPLHF,TGTGCCAGTAGTCTAGAACGGGGGTCACCCCTCCACTTT
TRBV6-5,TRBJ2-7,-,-,CASSISLQGYEQYF,TGTGCCAGCAGTATCTCCTTACAGGGTTACGAGCAGTACTTC
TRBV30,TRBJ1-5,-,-,CAGSKGNSNQPQHF,TGTGCCGGAAGTAAGGGGAATAGCAATCAGCCCCAGCATTTT
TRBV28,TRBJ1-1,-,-,CASSLLDRMNTEAFF,TGTGCCAGCAGTTTGTTGGACAGAATGAACACTGAAGCTTTCTTT
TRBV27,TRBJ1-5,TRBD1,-,CASSPLLGQVNQPQHF,TGTGCCAGCAGTCCCCTCCTCGGACAGGTCAATCAGCCCCAGCATTTT
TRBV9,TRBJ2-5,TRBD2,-,CASSVAGTSIETQYF,TGTGCCAGCAGCGTAGCGGGGACTAGCATAGAGACCCAGTACTTC
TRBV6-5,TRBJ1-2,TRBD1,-,CASSSRTGGYGYTF,TGTGCCAGCAGTTCCCGGACAGGGGGCTATGGCTACACCTTC
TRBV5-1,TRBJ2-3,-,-,CASSRRIAAQSTDTQYF,TGCGCCAGCAGCCGAAGAATAGCGGCGCAAAGCACAGATACGCAGTATTTT
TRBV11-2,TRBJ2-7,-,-,CASSLDQGRRFSYEQYF,TGTGCCAGCAGCTTAGATCAGGGGCGGCGGTTCTCCTACGAGCAGTACTTC
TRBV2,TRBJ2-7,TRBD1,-,CASSTKPDRAEQYF,TGTGCCAGCAGTACCAAACCCGACAGGGCCGAGCAGTACTTC
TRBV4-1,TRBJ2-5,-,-,CASSQGLREETQYF,TGCGCCAGCAGCCAAGGACTCAGGGAAGAGACCCAGTACTTC
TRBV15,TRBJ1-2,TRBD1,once,CATSRVRTGDWGTYGYTF,TGTGCCACCAGCAGAGTGCGGACAGGGGATTGGGGGACCTATGGCTACACCTTC
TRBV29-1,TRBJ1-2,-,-,CSVVGDRVYGYTF,TGCAGCGTTGTCGGGGATAGGGTCTATGGCTACACCTTC
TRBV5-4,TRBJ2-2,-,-,CASSPRATTSIGELFF,TGTGCCAGCAGCCCCCGGGCGACTACCTCTATTGGGGAGCTGTTTTTT
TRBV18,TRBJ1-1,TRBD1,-,CASSNQQGANTEAFF,TGTGCCAGCTCAAACCAGCAGGGGGCGAACACTGAAGCTTTCTTT
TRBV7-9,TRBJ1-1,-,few,CASRRMNTEAFF,TGTGCCAGCAGGAGGATGAACACTGAAGCTTTCTTT
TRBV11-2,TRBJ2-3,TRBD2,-,CASSLGVWGGDTDTQYF,TGTGCCAGCAGCTTAGGGGTGTGGGGAGGGGACACAGATACGCAGTATTTT
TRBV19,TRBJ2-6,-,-,CASSIHSSGANVLTF,TGTGCCAGTAGTATACATAGCTCTGGGGCCAACGTCCTGACTTTC
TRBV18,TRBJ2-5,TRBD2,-,CASSPLGLAGRETQYF,TGTGCCAGCTCACCACTTGGACTAGCGGGACGAGAGACCCAGTACTTC
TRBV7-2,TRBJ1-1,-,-,CASSLAQERPKAFF,TGTGCCAGCAGCTTAGCGCAAGAGCGTCCCAAAGCTTTCTTT
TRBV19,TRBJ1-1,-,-,CSSTPGFNTEAFF,TGTTCATCAACCCCCGGTTTTAACACTGAAGCTTTCTTT
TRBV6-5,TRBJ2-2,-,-,CASSTGHKNTGELFF,TGTGCCAGCAGCACGGGACACAAGAACACCGGGGAGCTGTTTTTT
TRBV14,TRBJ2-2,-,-,CASSQRGGAAGELFF,TGTGCCAGCAGCCAAAGAGGGGGAGCGGCCGGGGAGCTGTTTTTT